The 3 T cell receptor beta chains listed next were all sequenced from one sample in a study of T cell responses to AZD1222 COVID-19 vaccine. Sequencing used immunoSEQ multiplex PCR; TCRdb keeps in-frame clones, though not all of them. The table includes around 130,000 clones, roughly 92% detected once. The source was peripheral blood, collected on day 0 of AZD1222 vaccination. These receptors were taken from an adult in good health.

This chain joins TRBV6-5 and TRBJ1-2; unclear D gene. The CDR3 has 15 residues. V gave up 7 bases and J gave up 8 bases, with 23 bases separating them. The germline V gene encodes CDR1 MNHEY and CDR2 SVGAGI. The CDR3 DNA follows: TGTGCCAGCACCCAGAATCTTTTCGGAACTCGGGGCTACACCTTC. It encodes CASTQNLFGTRGYTF.

The genes are TRBV15 and TRBJ2-3; 9 positions agree with TRBD2. After removal of 3 bases from V and 7 bases from J, the junction contained 11 bases not matched to a gene. This CDR3 has 16 amino acids. Germline V gene lookup returns CDR1 LNHNV and CDR2 YYDKDF (reference sequence). The CDR3 sequence: CATSSGTRSGSYTQYF. CDR3 DNA sequence: TGTGCCACCAGCAGCGGGACCCGTAGCGGGAGCTATACGCAGTATTTT.

The sample holds one count of this clone. V usage is TRBV13 and J usage is TRBJ1-2, with D possibly TRBD1 on 5 matching bases. The CDR3 is made up of 14 amino acids. CDR1 and CDR2 (germline): PRHDT, FYEKMQ (reference sequence). The ends were cut back, 4 bases at V and 8 bases at J, with 17 bases in the middle. This CDR3 is CASSSTGARRGYTF. The CDR3 DNA reads TGTGCCAGCAGCTCGACCGGGGCCAGGAGGGGCTACACCTTC.